Listed here are 16 T cell receptor beta chains from one sample, sequenced in a study of long-term antiretroviral therapy in people with HIV. The libraries were made with immunoSEQ v3.0 at survey level. Profiled with immunoSEQ multiplex PCR; TCRdb holds only in-frame clones, not every one. Altogether about 28,000 clones are present, less than 90% being singletons, with the ten largest covering 5.5% to 7%. Sample: unsorted PBMCs, taken 0.4 years after starting antiretroviral therapy. The receptors derive from a man aged 18 to 29 with HIV.

This chain connects TRBV6-5 to TRBJ2-3; D possibly uses TRBD1 or TRBD2 (5 bases each). Germline V gene lookup returns CDR1 MNHEY and CDR2 SVGAGI. The V gene lost 7 bases and the J gene lost 4 bases, with 15 bases spanning the gap. The CDR3 sequence is 14 residues long. The CDR3 DNA follows: TGTGCCAGCACCCCCGAGGGCAGGGCAGATACGCAGTATTTT. Protein: CASTPEGRADTQYF.

The chain uses TRBV7-8 and TRBJ1-5; 9 bases are shared with TRBD1. The CDR3 is 15 amino acids. V gave up 6 bases and J gave up 4 bases; unmatched junction bases: 7. Germline assignment: CDR1 SGHVS and CDR2 FQNEAQ. CDR3 in amino acids: CASRPGTGRNQPQHF. CDR3 DNA sequence: TGTGCCAGCAGGCCAGGGACAGGGAGGAATCAGCCCCAGCATTTT.

The rearrangement uses TRBV27 and TRBJ2-7; 8 bases are a match to TRBD1. V trimming: 4 bases; J trimming: 6 bases; junction bases outside the gene matches: 2. The CDR3 is made up of 12 amino acids. The V gene's germline CDR1 is MNHEY and CDR2 SMNVEV (reference sequence). The CDR3 loop is CASSSQGAEQYF. For the CDR3, the DNA is TGTGCCAGCAGTTCCCAGGGGGCCGAGCAGTACTTC.

The chain couples TRBV29-1 to TRBJ1-3; the D gene is possibly TRBD1 (5 bases). Germline assignment: CDR1 SQVTM and CDR2 ANQGSEA. CDR3 length equals 13 residues. The V and J ends lost 7 bases and 1 base respectively, with 11 bases between them. CDR3 nucleotide sequence: TGCAGCGGTCAGGGCTTGTCTGGAAACACCATATATTTT. This encodes CSGQGLSGNTIYF.

Written as DNA, the CDR3 is TGTGCCAGCAGCACTGGACAGTCAGAGGGGCAGTATTTT. Its translation is CASSTGQSEGQYF. This chain joins TRBV7-8 and TRBJ2-3; weak D call: TRBD1 (6 bases). Germline V gives CDR1 SGHVS, CDR2 FQNEAQ. The CDR3 runs to 13 residues. V lost 5 bases, J lost 11 bases, and 17 bases lay in between.

J is TRBJ2-7 and V is TRBV4-1; TRBD1 might be the D (5 bases). CDR1 and CDR2 from the germline V gene are MGHRA and YSYEKL. The V and J ends lost 0 bases and 3 bases respectively, with 9 bases between them. The CDR3 has 14 residues. The CDR3 region has the DNA TGCGCCAGCAGCCAAGATTGGGGCAGCTACGAGCAGTACTTC. Amino acid sequence: CASSQDWGSYEQYF.

The chain recombines TRBV19 with TRBJ1-1; TRBD1 matches 10 bases. Germline-derived CDR1 and CDR2 are LNHDA and SQIVND (reference sequence). The CDR3 spans 15 residues. V dropped 3 bases and J dropped 10; count of bases not matched to a gene: 11. CDR3 in amino acids: CASSMPGQGTFGAFF. The CDR3 coding sequence is TGTGCCAGTAGTATGCCGGGACAGGGGACCTTTGGAGCTTTCTTT.

This chain joins TRBV5-6 and TRBJ1-4; TRBD1 matches 7 bases. This CDR3 spans 13 amino acids. Germline loops: CDR1 SGHDT, CDR2 YYEEEE. Trimming at V came to 2 bases and at J to 7 bases, leaving 2 bases not matched to a gene. The CDR3 loop reads CASSLGGSEKLFF. The CDR3 DNA reads TGTGCCAGCAGCTTAGGGGGCAGTGAAAAACTGTTTTTT.

The chain uses TRBV7-9 and TRBJ2-3; 11 nucleotides match TRBD2. Germline trimming cut 2 bases from V and 4 bases from J; bases unmatched to any gene: 5. Germline values: CDR1 SEHNR, CDR2 FQNEAQ (reference sequence). The CDR3 loop spans 16 amino acids. The CDR3 DNA follows: TGTGCCAGCAGCTTAAGCCTAGCGGGAGGAGCAGATACGCAGTATTTT. Translated, it gives CASSLSLAGGADTQYF.

The rearrangement links TRBV28 to TRBJ2-7; D remains ambiguous. Germline CDR1 reads MDHEN; CDR2 reads SYDVKM. The CDR3 consists of 12 residues. V lost 8 bases, J lost 4 bases, and 12 bases lay in between. The CDR3 spells CASLNSQYEQYF. CDR3 nucleotides: TGTGCCAGCCTAAACAGCCAATACGAGCAGTACTTC.

V is TRBV5-4 and J is TRBJ1-6; the match to TRBD1 covers 7 bases. The CDR3 consists of 14 residues. Germline-derived CDR1 and CDR2 are SGHNT and YYREEE (reference sequence). After removal of 4 bases from V and 5 bases from J, the junction contained 3 bases not matched to a gene. In DNA form, the CDR3 reads TGTGCCAGCAGCAGTGGACAGGATAATTCACCCCTCCACTTT. Protein: CASSSGQDNSPLHF.

The rearrangement joins TRBV5-1 to TRBJ1-4, with 10 bases aligning to TRBD1. With 0 bases clipped from V and 2 bases from J, the junction kept 4 bases outside the gene matches. Germline assignment: CDR1 SGHRS and CDR2 YFSETQ. This CDR3 is built from 17 residues. In nucleotides, the CDR3 is TGCGCCAGCAGCTTGGGACAGGGGGCGCGGACTAATGAAAAACTGTTTTTT. Its translation: CASSLGQGARTNEKLFF.

This chain links TRBV7-9 with TRBJ1-2, with TRBD1 matching over 8 bases. Germline V gives CDR1 SEHNR, CDR2 FQNEAQ (reference sequence). The V gene end was trimmed by 5 bases and the J gene end by 4 bases; junction bases not matched to a gene: 6. CDR3 length: 14 amino acids. The CDR3 loop is CASSVGQDLYGYTF. CDR3 nucleotide sequence: TGTGCCAGCAGCGTGGGACAGGACCTCTATGGCTACACCTTC.

This clone counts as large. J is TRBJ2-7 and V is TRBV28, with D unclear. In germline, CDR1 is MDHEN, CDR2 SYDVKM. CDR3 length equals 15 residues. V lost 3 bases to trimming and J lost 0 bases, with 12 bases between them. CDR3 in amino acids: CASSLEQSNSYEQYF. The DNA for the CDR3 is TGTGCCAGCAGTTTGGAACAGAGTAACTCCTACGAGCAGTACTTC. Variable domain in full (rest from reference TRBV28 and TRBJ2-7): DVKVTQSSRYLVKRTGEKVFLECVQDMDHENMFWYRQDPGLGLRLIYFSYDVKMKEKGDIPEGYSVSREKKERFSLILESASTNQTSMYLCASSLEQSNSYEQYFGPGTRLTVT.

The chain uses TRBV4-1 and TRBJ2-3, with 11 bases lining up with TRBD2. Germline V CDR1 and CDR2: MGHRA, YSYEKL. V lost 4 bases to trimming and J lost 4 bases; unmatched junction nucleotides: 4. This CDR3 is built from 15 residues. The CDR3 spells CASSRSGGGADTQYF. In DNA form, the CDR3 reads TGCGCCAGCAGCCGTAGCGGGGGGGGTGCAGATACGCAGTATTTT.

A few counts support this clone. V is TRBV4-2 and J is TRBJ2-7; D call uncertain. V dropped 0 bases and J dropped 3 bases, with 6 bases sitting between them. The germline V gene encodes CDR1 LGHNA and CDR2 YNFKEQ. CDR3 length equals 13 residues. The CDR3 region is CASSQEAGYEQYF. CDR3 bases: TGTGCCAGCAGCCAAGAAGCAGGCTACGAGCAGTACTTC.